Presented here are 23 T cell receptor beta chains from one specimen sequenced in a study of Ad26.COV2.S vaccination and SARS-CoV-2 variants. Assay: immunoSEQ multiplex PCR; the TCRdb copy retains only in-frame clones and omits some. The sample lists roughly 350,000 clones, about 87% occurring once. Treatment specified: some 19 received Ad26.COV2.S at low or high dose, single or two shots; roughly five received placebo; per-sample allocation not given. Collection of samples fell on day 63 after the first vaccine or placebo injection. The sequences come from peripheral blood, collected in a trial of Ad26.COV2.S vaccine versus placebo. The receptors come from a person between 18 and 65 years old who received the Ad26.COV2.S COVID-19 vaccine or a placebo.

This chain uses TRBV11-2 with TRBJ2-1; the match to TRBD1 covers 7 bases. The CDR3 loop spans 13 amino acids. The ends lost 5 bases at V and 6 bases at J; junction bases unmatched: 4. Germline CDR1 and CDR2: SGHAT and FQNNGV. CDR3 sequence: CASSPQGVNEQFF. The CDR3, as DNA: TGTGCCAGCAGCCCGCAGGGGGTCAATGAGCAGTTCTTC.

This clone was seen a handful of times. V is TRBV6-6 and J is TRBJ1-1, with no clear D. Trimming removed 3 bases from V and 0 bases from J, with 5 bases in between. CDR1 MNHNY and CDR2 SVGAGI come from the germline V gene (reference sequence). The CDR3 length is 13 residues. CDR3 protein: CASSYTLNTEAFF. CDR3 coding DNA: TGTGCCAGCAGTTATACATTGAACACTGAAGCTTTCTTT.

The gene calls are TRBV29-1 and TRBJ2-3; possibly TRBD2 for D (6 bases). V lost 3 bases to trimming and J lost 6 bases, with 10 bases between them. Germline lookup yields CDR1 SQVTM and CDR2 ANQGSEA. The CDR3 sequence is 12 residues long. CDR3: CSVDPLADTQYF. The DNA of the CDR3 is TGCAGCGTTGATCCCCTAGCGGATACGCAGTATTTT.

The J gene is TRBJ1-2, the V gene TRBV25-1; tentative D call: TRBD1 (5 bases). CDR1 and CDR2 (germline): MGHDK, SYGVNS. CDR3 length equals 15 residues. V lost 5 bases and J lost 1, with 14 bases in between. The CDR3 is CASSRPGRYNYGYTF. Here the CDR3 DNA reads TGTGCCAGCAGTAGGCCGGGACGATATAACTATGGCTACACCTTC.

J is TRBJ2-6 and V is TRBV11-3; TRBD1 is a possible D gene (6 bases). The germline V and J ends were trimmed by 5 bases and 0 bases, with 14 bases remaining between them. Germline V CDR1 and CDR2: SGHNT, YENEEA. CDR3 length: 17 residues. The DNA for the CDR3 is TGTGCCAGCAGCCACGGGACAAGTGTCTCTGGGGCCAACGTCCTGACTTTC. It is translated as CASSHGTSVSGANVLTF.

The chain joins TRBV15 to TRBJ2-3, with no clear D. The ends were cut back, 1 base at V and 0 bases at J, with 8 bases in the middle. CDR3 length: 15 residues. The V gene's germline CDR1 is LNHNV and CDR2 YYDKDF (reference sequence). This CDR3 reads CATSRARRSTDTQYF. The CDR3 DNA reads as TGTGCCACCAGCAGAGCAAGGCGGAGCACAGATACGCAGTATTTT.

Only one count was recorded for this clone. The chain has TRBV6-5 and TRBJ2-3; 7 nucleotides match TRBD2. The germline gives CDR1 MNHEY, CDR2 SVGAGI. The CDR3 contains 15 residues. The J segment lost 1 base and the V segment lost 3 bases, leaving 4 bases of the junction unmatched. CDR3 region: CASSYAGAGTDTQYF. CDR3 DNA: TGTGCCAGCAGTTATGCGGGAGCGGGCACAGATACGCAGTATTTT.

The rearrangement links TRBV19 to TRBJ1-5; 9 bases are a match to TRBD1. This CDR3 has 13 amino acids. Germline lookup yields CDR1 LNHDA and CDR2 SQIVND (reference sequence). Trimming cost V 4 bases and J 9 bases; bases outside gene matches: 4. The CDR3 is CASSTMTGGPQHF. The CDR3 nucleotides read TGTGCCAGTAGTACCATGACAGGGGGGCCCCAGCATTTT. Full variable domain (rest looked up from reference TRBV19 and TRBJ1-5): DGGITQSPKYLFRKEGQNVTLSCEQNLNHDAMYWYRQDPGQGLRLIYYSQIVNDFQKGDIAEGYSVSREKKESFPLTVTSAQKNPTAFYLCASSTMTGGPQHFGDGTRLSIL.

The chain carries TRBV15 and TRBJ2-3, with D possibly being TRBD1 (5 bases). The germline gives CDR1 LNHNV, CDR2 YYDKDF (reference sequence). The CDR3 covers 16 residues. The V gene lost 0 bases and the J gene lost 4 bases, with 14 bases spanning the gap. CDR3 sequence: CATSRDLYRSPDTQYF. CDR3 in DNA: TGTGCCACCAGCAGAGATCTTTACAGGAGCCCAGATACGCAGTATTTT.

J is TRBJ1-3 and V is TRBV6-6; the D is unclear. This CDR3 spans 15 amino acids. V lost 2 bases, J lost 0 bases, and 8 bases lay in between. Germline CDR1 reads MNHNY; CDR2 reads SVGAGI (reference sequence). This chain's CDR3 is CASSYDKSSGNTIYF. Here the CDR3 DNA reads TGTGCCAGCAGTTACGATAAAAGCTCTGGAAACACCATATATTTT.

The genes are TRBV6-5 and TRBJ1-2, with no clear D. CDR1 and CDR2 (germline): MNHEY, SVGAGI. The CDR3 consists of 13 residues. V lost 6 bases, J lost 0 bases, and 8 bases lay in between. Written as DNA, the CDR3 is TGTGCCAGCAGACGGGGATCTAACTATGGCTACACCTTC. As protein: CASRRGSNYGYTF.

The DNA for the CDR3 is TGTGCCAGCAGTTTAATGGGGAATATAAACACTGAAGCTTTCTTT. It encodes CASSLMGNINTEAFF. The chain combines TRBV27 with TRBJ1-1; D unresolved. The germline V gene encodes CDR1 MNHEY and CDR2 SMNVEV (reference sequence). V was pared by 2 bases and J by 2 bases, with 12 bases between. The length of the CDR3 is 15 residues.

CDR3 in amino acids: CASSLPGQGDFNEQYF. CDR3 coding DNA: TGTGCCAGCAGTTTACCGGGACAGGGGGATTTCAACGAGCAGTACTTC. This chain joins TRBV7-9 and TRBJ2-7, with 11 bases that match TRBD1. The J segment lost 5 bases and the V segment lost 6 bases, leaving 12 bases of the junction unmatched. The CDR3 has 16 amino acids. Germline CDR1 SEHNR, CDR2 FQNEAQ (reference sequence).

This sequence joins TRBV15 and TRBJ1-4; 7 bases agree with TRBD1. V lost 4 bases to trimming and J lost 7 bases; unmatched junction nucleotides: 9. The CDR3 is 15 amino acids. From germline, CDR1 is LNHNV and CDR2 YYDKDF (reference sequence). The CDR3 loop reads CATSTLRGRLEKLFF. CDR3 nucleotide sequence: TGTGCCACCAGCACCCTTAGGGGGCGCCTTGAAAAACTGTTTTTT.

The V and J genes are TRBV7-7 and TRBJ2-2, with D unresolved. The CDR3 has 13 amino acids. Trimming shortened V by 4 bases and J by 6 bases, and 9 bases separated the two germline ends. Germline V CDR1 and CDR2: SSHAT, FNYEAQ (reference sequence). The CDR3 protein is CASSSTQSGELFF. The CDR3 DNA reads TGTGCCAGCAGCTCTACCCAATCCGGGGAGCTGTTTTTT.

This clone occurred a few times. The chain employs TRBV7-6 and TRBJ1-5; maybe TRBD1 (5 bases). The CDR3 has 15 residues. Deletions cut 5 bases from V and 2 bases from J, with 13 bases between. Germline V gives CDR1 SGHVS, CDR2 FNYEAQ. The CDR3 DNA reads TGTGCCAGCAGCCCAGGGAATTCGGGCAATCAGCCCCAGCATTTT. This gives the protein CASSPGNSGNQPQHF.

This rearrangement joins TRBV4-1 to TRBJ2-4, with 7 bases aligning to TRBD2. Unmatched junction bases numbered 18, after V lost 0 bases and J lost 1 base. Germline loops: CDR1 MGHRA, CDR2 YSYEKL. The CDR3 is 21 residues long. DNA for the CDR3: TGCGCCAGCAGCCAAGAAGAAAGCGGGGAGTTCTTAAACCCGGCCAAAAACATTCAGTACTTC. Protein product: CASSQEESGEFLNPAKNIQYF.

The chain uses TRBV28 and TRBJ2-5; no definite D call. V gave up 5 bases and J gave up 5 bases, with 15 bases separating them. This CDR3 has 14 amino acids. Per the germline V gene, CDR1 is MDHEN and CDR2 is SYDVKM. This CDR3 is CASSHRDLRETQYF. In DNA, the CDR3 is TGTGCCAGCAGTCACAGAGACCTCAGGGAGACCCAGTACTTC.

This clone was picked up a small number of times. The chain links TRBV6-5 to TRBJ1-2; TRBD1 matches at 9 bases. Germline CDR1 is MNHEY and CDR2 is SVGAGI. Trimming at V came to 6 bases and at J to 7 bases, leaving 3 bases not matched to a gene. The CDR3 extends over 12 amino acids. CDR3 in amino acids: CASSNRGPGYTF. In nucleotides, the CDR3 is TGTGCCAGCAGCAACAGGGGGCCTGGCTACACCTTC.

This rearrangement joins TRBV6-2 or TRBV6-3 to TRBJ2-3; D not certain. Trimming took off 2 bases at V and 0 bases at J, with 6 bases between the two ends. CDR1 is MNHEY, CDR2 SVGEGT, per germline. The CDR3 spans 14 residues. The CDR3 protein is CASSYGSSTDTQYF. DNA of the CDR3: TGTGCCAGCAGTTACGGGTCCAGCACAGATACGCAGTATTTT.

The chain is built from TRBV11-2 and TRBJ2-1; 12 bases are shared with TRBD2. The germline CDR1 and CDR2 sequences are SGHAT and FQNNGV. V shed 2 bases and J 8 bases; nucleotides not matched to a gene: 7. The CDR3 covers 16 residues. The CDR3 DNA sequence: TGTGCCAGCAGCTTACACCTAGCGGGAGGGATGGATGAGCAGTTCTTC. Translation gives CASSLHLAGGMDEQFF.

V usage is TRBV2 and J usage is TRBJ2-2, with D uncertain. This CDR3 has 15 residues. V was cut by 5 bases and J by 0 bases, with 10 bases left in between. CDR1 is SNHLY, CDR2 FYNNEI, per germline. The CDR3 nucleotides read TGTGCCAGCAGTAGGGAAACACCGAACACCGGGGAGCTGTTTTTT. Encoded protein: CASSRETPNTGELFF.

The chain is built from TRBV2 and TRBJ2-2; D gene ambiguous. Trimming removed 1 base from V and 1 base from J, with 1 base in between. From germline, CDR1 is SNHLY and CDR2 FYNNEI. The CDR3 is 13 residues long. The CDR3 is CASSEENTGELFF. CDR3 coding DNA: TGTGCCAGCAGTGAAGAGAACACCGGGGAGCTGTTTTTT.